Below, 15 T cell receptor beta chains from the same sample are listed, as sequenced in a study of T cell repertoires in cytomegalovirus infection. TCRdb ran MiXCR on the reads and lists one entry per CDR3 protein. Of hundreds of thousands of distinct CDR3 sequences in the sample, under 8.5% were seen once. Sequenced sample: PBMCs. All receptors come from a human donor in good health (CMV status not recorded). Some clones in this sample may be carry-over from other donors' samples.

In its sample, this clonotype was seen many times. The chain links TRBV7-2 to TRBJ1-5; 7 positions match TRBD1. The CDR3 is made up of 15 amino acids. J gave up 3 bases and V 5 bases, and 7 bases lay outside the gene matches. Germline loops: CDR1 SGHTA, CDR2 FQGNSA. The CDR3 loop is CASSPTGALNQPQHF. The CDR3, as DNA: TGTGCCAGCAGCCCCACAGGGGCCCTCAATCAGCCCCAGCATTTT.

This clonotype was observed many times. V gene TRBV7-8 combines with J gene TRBJ2-7, with 10 positions matching TRBD2. V lost 3 bases and J lost 4; bases outside the gene matches: 6. Germline-derived CDR1 and CDR2 are SGHVS and FQNEAQ. The CDR3 consists of 15 residues. CDR3 sequence reads: CASSLESSGGYEQYF. CDR3 nucleotide sequence: TGTGCCAGCAGCTTGGAGTCTAGCGGGGGATACGAGCAGTACTTC.

This clonotype was picked up many times. The V call is TRBV11-2, the J call TRBJ1-2; tentatively, D is TRBD1 (5 bases). Per the germline V gene, CDR1 is SGHAT and CDR2 is FQNNGV. This CDR3 is built from 14 residues. Between the trimmed V and J ends, which lost 5 bases and 2 bases, there was a span of 12 bases. The CDR3 region has the DNA TGTGCCAGCAGCCCTTTCGCAGGGAACTATGGCTACACCTTC. Its protein is CASSPFAGNYGYTF.

This clonotype was counted ten times or more. One end of the junction is discordant with germline, which a read error may explain. The chain has TRBV7-9 and TRBJ2-4, with D tentatively TRBD1 (5 bases). The CDR3 has 14 amino acids. Germline V CDR1 and CDR2: SEHNR, FQNEAQ (reference sequence). This CDR3 reads CASSLESRSGPRKF. The CDR3 DNA sequence: TGTGCCAGCAGCTTAGAGTCCCGGTCAGGGCCCCGCAAGTTC.

This clonotype was seen many times. The chain has TRBV27 and TRBJ2-7; TRBD1 might be the D (6 bases). Germline V CDR1 and CDR2: MNHEY, SMNVEV (reference sequence). The CDR3 consists of 15 residues. Trimming shortened V by 3 bases and J by 2 bases, and 14 bases separated the two germline ends. The CDR3 region has the DNA TGTGCCAGCAGTTTGGGGGACATCCCAACCTACGAGCAGTACTTC. It is translated as CASSLGDIPTYEQYF.

This clonotype was counted many times. The chain links TRBV6-2 or TRBV6-3 to TRBJ1-1; possibly TRBD1 for D (6 bases). The germline V gene has CDR1 MNHEY and CDR2 SVGEGT. Trimming stripped 6 bases from V and 0 bases from J, with 11 bases between. The CDR3 is made up of 14 amino acids. CDR3 in DNA: TGTGCCAGCAGCAGAAGACAGGTGAACACTGAAGCTTTCTTT. It encodes CASSRRQVNTEAFF.

V is TRBV5-1 and J is TRBJ1-5; TRBD1 matches at 7 bases. V trimming: 2 bases; J trimming: 8 bases; junction bases outside the gene matches: 7. Germline assignment: CDR1 SGHRS and CDR2 YFSETQ. CDR3 size: 14 residues. The CDR3 protein is CASSLAGGNEPQHF. CDR3 nucleotide sequence: TGCGCCAGCAGCTTAGCAGGGGGAAATGAGCCCCAGCATTTT.

CDR3 residues: CAIMVGGSTDTQYF. The CDR3 region has the DNA TGTGCCATCATGGTTGGCGGTAGCACAGATACGCAGTATTTT. The rearrangement links TRBV10-3 to TRBJ2-3; unclear D gene. This CDR3 spans 14 amino acids. Trimming pared 7 bases from V and 0 bases from J, leaving 11 bases between. CDR1 and CDR2 from the germline V gene are ENHRY and SYGVKD.

This clonotype was observed at least ten times. The rearrangement uses TRBV2 and TRBJ2-3, with D possibly being TRBD1 (5 bases). V was cut by 2 bases and J by 5 bases, with 14 bases left in between. CDR1 is SNHLY and CDR2 is FYNNEI in the germline V gene. The CDR3 totals 15 residues. This chain's CDR3 is CASSERTPAEDTQYF. The CDR3 DNA is TGTGCCAGCAGTGAAAGGACACCCGCGGAAGATACGCAGTATTTT.

This clonotype was detected many times. The chain links TRBV14 to TRBJ2-3; no clear D gene. The germline V gene has CDR1 SGHDN and CDR2 FVKESK. This CDR3 contains 13 residues. The V end was cut by 3 bases, the J end by 0 bases, with 4 bases between. The CDR3 bases are TGTGCCAGCAGCCAGGCTAGCACAGATACGCAGTATTTT. The encoded protein is CASSQASTDTQYF. The whole variable domain, filled in from reference TRBV14 and TRBJ2-3, reads EAGVTQFPSHSVIEKGQTVTLRCDPISGHDNLYWYRRVMGKEIKFLLHFVKESKQDESGMPNNRFLAERTGGTYSTLKVQPAELEDSGVYFCASSQASTDTQYFGPGTRLTVL.

This clonotype was detected ten times or more. This chain uses TRBV2 with TRBJ1-1, with unresolved D. The germline V gene encodes CDR1 SNHLY and CDR2 FYNNEI. This CDR3 contains 13 residues. Deletions cut 5 bases from V and 0 bases from J, with 7 bases between. The CDR3 sequence is CASSFTVNTEAFF. The DNA for the CDR3 is TGTGCCAGCAGTTTTACGGTGAACACTGAAGCTTTCTTT.

This chain uses TRBV29-1 with TRBJ1-2; 9 bases are a match to TRBD1. Trimming took 3 bases from V and 8 from J; bases not matched to a gene: 10. This CDR3 has 14 amino acids. Germline-derived CDR1 and CDR2 are SQVTM and ANQGSEA. The CDR3 region has the DNA TGCAGCGTTGAGGGGGGGACAGGGACAGTGGGCTACACCTTC. It codes for CSVEGGTGTVGYTF. Using reference TRBV29-1 and TRBJ1-2 for the parts outside the CDR3, the full variable domain is SAVISQKPSRDICQRGTSLTIQCQVDSQVTMMFWYRQQPGQSLTLIATANQGSEATYESGFVIDKFPISRPNLTFSTLTVSNMSPEDSSIYLCSVEGGTGTVGYTFGSGTRLTVV.

This clonotype was seen at least ten times. The gene calls are TRBV19 and TRBJ1-1; D may be TRBD1 (5 bases). The germline CDR1 and CDR2 sequences are LNHDA and SQIVND (reference sequence). The CDR3 runs 14 residues. V was shortened by 5 bases and J by 1 base, with 11 bases between the two germline ends. This chain's CDR3 is CASSAGPTNTEAFF. In nucleotides, the CDR3 is TGTGCCAGTAGTGCGGGACCGACGAACACTGAAGCTTTCTTT.

This clonotype was observed at least ten times. The J gene is TRBJ2-5, the V gene TRBV12-3 or TRBV12-4, with 14 bases lining up with TRBD2. With V trimmed by 5 bases and J by 5 bases, 10 bases remained unmatched. The CDR3 covers 17 residues. The chain's CDR3 is CASSRMGTSGGRETQYF. CDR3 in DNA: TGTGCCAGCAGTCGCATGGGGACTAGCGGGGGTAGGGAGACCCAGTACTTC.

This clonotype was counted ten times or more. The CDR3 DNA reads as TGCAGCGTTGAACTGCTGTCCCTCATGAACACTGAAGCTTTCTTT. Its protein is CSVELLSLMNTEAFF. The V gene is TRBV29-1, the J gene TRBJ1-1; D gene unclear. The V gene lost 2 bases and the J gene lost 0 bases, with 13 bases spanning the gap. This CDR3 has 15 amino acids. Germline values: CDR1 SQVTM, CDR2 ANQGSEA.